A selection of T cell receptor beta chains follows, all from one sample in a study of blood T cell repertoires in COVID-19. Profiled with immunoSEQ multiplex PCR; TCRdb holds only in-frame clones, not every one. The sample has some 220,000 clones, 65% to 90% seen once; the top ten hold 4.5% to 6%. Input material: peripheral blood. These TCRs come from a man between 45 and 60 years old with COVID-19, enrolled during active disease. Each CDR3 is given with its conserved first and last residue. D genes are given only for firm matches. The size entry is marked missing in some rows and otherwise reads once, few, many or a size class.

clone_size	j_call	v_call	d_call	cdr3_aa	cdr3_nt
NA	TRBJ2-5	TRBV5-1	NA	CASSLDRETQYF	TGCGCCAGCAGCCTGGATCGAGAGACCCAGTACTTC
once	TRBJ2-1	TRBV4-2	TRBD2	CASSQRASGGPAGEQFF	TGTGCCAGCAGCCAAAGGGCTAGCGGGGGTCCGGCCGGTGAGCAGTTCTTC
once	TRBJ1-2	TRBV5-1	TRBD1	CASSPGGIEGGYTF	TGCGCCAGCAGCCCAGGGGGAATTGAGGGTGGCTACACCTTC
NA	TRBJ2-7	TRBV3-1/TRBV3-2	TRBD1	CASSQGRTGDPYEQYF	TGTGCCAGCAGCCAGGGGAGGACAGGGGACCCCTACGAGCAGTACTTC
once	TRBJ2-7	TRBV24-1	NA	CATSDPGSEEQYF	TGTGCCACCAGTGATCCCGGGTCGGAAGAGCAGTACTTC
NA	TRBJ1-4	TRBV5-5	NA	CASSWSQGTTNEKLFF	TGTGCCAGCAGCTGGTCCCAGGGTACCACTAATGAAAAACTGTTTTTT
NA	TRBJ1-5	TRBV18	NA	CASSPFGTVSNQPQHF	TGTGCCAGCTCACCATTTGGCACCGTGAGCAATCAGCCCCAGCATTTT
NA	TRBJ1-5	TRBV7-9	TRBD1	CASSGRGHNQPQHF	TGTGCCAGCTCTGGCAGGGGGCATAATCAGCCCCAGCATTTT
once	TRBJ2-7	TRBV9	NA	CASSVAGSPFYEQYF	TGTGCCAGCAGCGTAGCAGGGTCCCCTTTTTACGAGCAGTACTTC
few	TRBJ2-5	TRBV5-1	TRBD2	CASWKRGREETQYF	TGCGCCAGCTGGAAGCGGGGACGGGAAGAGACCCAGTACTTC
NA	TRBJ2-2	TRBV6-4	TRBD2	CASSDTPLAGMGELFF	TGTGCCAGCAGTGACACCCCACTAGCGGGGATGGGGGAGCTGTTTTTT
NA	TRBJ1-2	TRBV28	NA	CASSHTGYTF	TGTGCCAGCAGTCATACGGGGTACACCTTC
few	TRBJ1-2	TRBV6-1	NA	CASSDKEGGDLNYGYTF	TGTGCCAGCAGTGACAAGGAAGGGGGGGACCTTAACTATGGCTACACCTTC
NA	TRBJ1-5	TRBV4-1	NA	CASSAAAVGNQPQHF	TGCGCCAGCAGCGCGGCCGCGGTGGGCAATCAGCCCCAGCATTTT
NA	TRBJ1-2	TRBV6-1	NA	CASSEFVRGIYGYTF	TGTGCCAGCAGTGAATTCGTGAGGGGGATCTATGGCTACACCTTC
NA	TRBJ2-1	TRBV5-4	NA	CASRLDSSYNEQFF	TGTGCCAGCAGACTTGACAGCTCCTACAATGAGCAGTTCTTC
few	TRBJ1-1	TRBV27	NA	CASRTPTPNTEAFF	TGTGCCAGCAGAACACCCACCCCGAACACTGAAGCTTTCTTT
NA	TRBJ1-2	TRBV6-5	NA	CASSYTGADGYTF	TGTGCCAGCAGTTACACGGGAGCCGATGGCTACACCTTC
few	TRBJ1-4	TRBV5-4	TRBD1	CASSLGTGSEKLFF	TGTGCCAGCAGCTTAGGGACAGGGAGTGAAAAACTGTTTTTT
few	TRBJ1-2	TRBV10-3	TRBD1	CAISLTGGNYGYTF	TGTGCCATCAGTCTGACAGGGGGGAACTATGGCTACACCTTC
once	TRBJ1-2	TRBV18	TRBD1	CASSPSGQGAYGYTF	TGTGCCAGCTCACCCTCGGGACAGGGGGCGTATGGCTACACCTTC
NA	TRBJ2-7	TRBV7-2	TRBD2	CASSPRLAGGRIYEQYF	TGTGCCAGCAGCCCCCGGCTAGCGGGGGGACGAATTTACGAGCAGTACTTC
few	TRBJ2-1	TRBV5-1	NA	CASSRYGDNEQFF	TGCGCCAGCAGCCGGTACGGGGACAATGAGCAGTTCTTC
NA	TRBJ1-5	TRBV28	NA	CASSLGQTNQPQHF	TGTGCCAGCAGTTTGGGGCAGACCAATCAGCCCCAGCATTTT
few	TRBJ2-1	TRBV6-5	TRBD1	CASGGGQGTYNEQFF	TGTGCCAGCGGGGGAGGACAGGGGACATACAATGAGCAGTTCTTC
NA	TRBJ2-7	TRBV27	NA	CASSLRDTMVREQYF	TGTGCCAGCAGTTTAAGGGACACCATGGTTCGGGAGCAGTACTTC
once	TRBJ1-2	TRBV15	TRBD1	CATSRTGRGPNYGYTF	TGTGCCACCAGCCGGACAGGGAGGGGGCCTAACTATGGCTACACCTTC
NA	TRBJ2-6	TRBV6-7	NA	CASSYRPSAGANVLTF	TGTGCCAGCAGTTATCGACCTAGCGCTGGGGCCAACGTCCTGACTTTC
few	TRBJ2-7	TRBV9	NA	CASSVGLTAYEQYF	TGTGCCAGCAGCGTAGGTCTGACAGCCTACGAGCAGTACTTC
NA	TRBJ2-5	TRBV7-9	TRBD2	CASSLVLRGGETQYF	TGTGCCAGCAGCTTAGTACTCCGGGGGGGAGAGACCCAGTACTTC
few	TRBJ1-5	TRBV19	NA	CASTPGRNQPQHF	TGTGCCAGTACCCCCGGGAGGAATCAGCCCCAGCATTTT
NA	TRBJ1-1	TRBV18	TRBD1	CASSLGQGRSEAFF	TGTGCCAGCTCACTTGGACAGGGAAGGTCTGAAGCTTTCTTT
NA	TRBJ2-3	TRBV19	NA	CASSIRTDTQYF	TGTGCCAGTAGTATCAGAACAGATACGCAGTATTTT
many	TRBJ2-7	TRBV3-1/TRBV3-2	NA	CASSPGYSYEQYF	TGTGCCAGCAGCCCCGGTTACTCCTACGAGCAGTACTTC
NA	TRBJ1-3	TRBV19	NA	CASSTPDWVSPGNTIYF	TGTGCCAGTAGTACCCCTGACTGGGTAAGCCCTGGAAACACCATATATTTT
NA	TRBJ2-5	TRBV3-1/TRBV3-2	NA	CASSQVGTMTQETQYF	TGTGCCAGCAGCCAAGTAGGCACTATGACCCAAGAGACCCAGTACTTC
few	TRBJ2-7	TRBV28	NA	CASSNGRHHYEQYF	TGTGCCAGCAGCAACGGGAGACACCATTACGAGCAGTACTTC